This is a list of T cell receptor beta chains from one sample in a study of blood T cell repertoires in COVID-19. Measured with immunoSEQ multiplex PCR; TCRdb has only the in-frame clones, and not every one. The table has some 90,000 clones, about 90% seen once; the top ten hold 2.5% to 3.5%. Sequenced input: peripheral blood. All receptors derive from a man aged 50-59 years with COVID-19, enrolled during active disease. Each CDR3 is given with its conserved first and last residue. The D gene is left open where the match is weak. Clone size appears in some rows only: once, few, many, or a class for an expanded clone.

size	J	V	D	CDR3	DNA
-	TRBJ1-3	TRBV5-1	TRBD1	CASSLVYQQGRGNTIYF	TGCGCCAGCAGCTTGGTCTATCAACAGGGGAGAGGGAACACCATATATTTT
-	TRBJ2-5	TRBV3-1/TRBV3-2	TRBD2	CASSQRITSGAGETQYF	TGTGCCAGCAGCCAACGGATTACTAGCGGGGCCGGGGAGACCCAGTACTTC
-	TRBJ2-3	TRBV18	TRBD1	CASSSDREAQYF	TGTGCCAGCTCATCCGACAGGGAAGCGCAGTATTTT
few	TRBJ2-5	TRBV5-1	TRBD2	CASSREGLVQETQYF	TGCGCCAGCAGCCGCGAAGGACTAGTCCAAGAGACCCAGTACTTC
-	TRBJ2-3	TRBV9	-	CASSVGGRYTDTQYF	TGTGCCAGCAGCGTAGGAGGTAGGTACACAGATACGCAGTATTTT
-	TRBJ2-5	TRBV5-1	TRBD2	CASSPNGGAGQETQYF	TGCGCCAGCAGCCCCAACGGGGGGGCGGGGCAAGAGACCCAGTACTTC
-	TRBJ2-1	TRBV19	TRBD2	CARFSGGYEQFF	TGTGCTCGCTTTAGCGGGGGGTATGAGCAGTTCTTC
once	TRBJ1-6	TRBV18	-	CASSSPGTNSPLHF	TGTGCCAGCTCAAGCCCAGGAACAAATTCACCCCTCCACTTT
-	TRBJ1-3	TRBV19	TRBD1	CASRPGQEGNTIYF	TGTGCCAGTAGACCGGGACAGGAGGGAAACACCATATATTTT
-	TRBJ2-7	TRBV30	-	CAWSPSFFYEQYF	TGTGCCTGGAGTCCGAGTTTTTTCTACGAGCAGTACTTC
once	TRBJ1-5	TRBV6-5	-	CASSYRSNQPQHF	TGTGCCAGCAGTTACCGGAGCAATCAGCCCCAGCATTTT
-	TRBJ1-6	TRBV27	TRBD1	CASSPGTGRDSPLHF	TGTGCCAGCAGCCCTGGGACAGGGAGGGATTCACCCCTCCACTTT
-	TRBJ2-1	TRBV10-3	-	CAISIQGTSYNEQFF	TGTGCCATCAGTATACAGGGAACTTCCTACAATGAGCAGTTCTTC